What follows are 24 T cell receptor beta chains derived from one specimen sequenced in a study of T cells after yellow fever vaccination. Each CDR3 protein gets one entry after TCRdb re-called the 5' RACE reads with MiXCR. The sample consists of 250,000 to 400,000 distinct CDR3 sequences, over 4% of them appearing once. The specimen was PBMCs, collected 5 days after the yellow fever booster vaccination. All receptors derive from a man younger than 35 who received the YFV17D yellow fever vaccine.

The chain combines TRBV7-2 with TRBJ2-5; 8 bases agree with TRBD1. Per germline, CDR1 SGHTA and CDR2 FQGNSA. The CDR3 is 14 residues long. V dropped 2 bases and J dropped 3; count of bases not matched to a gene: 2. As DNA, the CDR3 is TGTGCCAGCAGCTTATCAGGGGGCAAAGAGACCCAGTACTTC. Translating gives CASSLSGGKETQYF.

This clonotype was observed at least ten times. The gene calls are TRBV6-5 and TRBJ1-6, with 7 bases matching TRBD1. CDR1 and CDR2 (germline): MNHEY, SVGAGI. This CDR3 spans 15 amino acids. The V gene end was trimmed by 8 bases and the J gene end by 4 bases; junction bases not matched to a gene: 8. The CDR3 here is CASRSPGQYNSPLHF. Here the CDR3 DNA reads TGTGCCAGCCGCTCTCCGGGACAGTATAATTCACCCCTCCACTTT.

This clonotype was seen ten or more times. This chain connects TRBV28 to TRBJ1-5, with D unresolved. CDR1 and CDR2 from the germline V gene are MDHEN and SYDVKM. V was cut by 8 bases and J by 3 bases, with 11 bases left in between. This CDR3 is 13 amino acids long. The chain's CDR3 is CASGLRYNQPQHF. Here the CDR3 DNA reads TGTGCCAGCGGACTCCGGTACAATCAGCCCCAGCATTTT.

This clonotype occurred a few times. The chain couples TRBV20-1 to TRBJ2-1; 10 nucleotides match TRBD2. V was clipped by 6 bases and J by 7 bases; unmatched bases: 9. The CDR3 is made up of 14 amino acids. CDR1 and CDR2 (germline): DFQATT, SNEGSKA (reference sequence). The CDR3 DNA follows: TGCAGTGCAACCAGCGGGGGGGCCTCGAATGAGCAGTTCTTC. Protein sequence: CSATSGGASNEQFF.

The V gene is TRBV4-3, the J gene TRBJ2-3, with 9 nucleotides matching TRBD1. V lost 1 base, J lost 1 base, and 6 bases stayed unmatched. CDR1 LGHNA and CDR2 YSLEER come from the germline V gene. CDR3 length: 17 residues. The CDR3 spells CASSQGNRGRGTDTQYF. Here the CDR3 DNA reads TGCGCCAGCAGCCAAGGAAACAGGGGGCGAGGCACAGATACGCAGTATTTT.

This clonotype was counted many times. The CDR3 DNA sequence: TGTGCCAGCAGCTTAGTACCGGGACTCTTCTTTGAAGCTTTCTTT. It codes for CASSLVPGLFFEAFF. The chain combines TRBV7-8 with TRBJ1-1; TRBD1 is a possible D gene (5 bases). The germline CDR1 and CDR2 sequences are SGHVS and FQNEAQ. V lost 1 base to trimming and J lost 7 bases, with 16 bases between them. CDR3 length: 15 amino acids.

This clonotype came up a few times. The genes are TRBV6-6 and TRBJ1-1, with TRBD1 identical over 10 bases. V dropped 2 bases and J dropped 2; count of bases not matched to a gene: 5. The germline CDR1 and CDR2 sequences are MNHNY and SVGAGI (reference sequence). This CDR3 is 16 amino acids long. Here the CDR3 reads CASSYRDRGPNTEAFF. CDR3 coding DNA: TGTGCCAGCAGTTACCGTGACAGGGGGCCTAACACTGAAGCTTTCTTT.

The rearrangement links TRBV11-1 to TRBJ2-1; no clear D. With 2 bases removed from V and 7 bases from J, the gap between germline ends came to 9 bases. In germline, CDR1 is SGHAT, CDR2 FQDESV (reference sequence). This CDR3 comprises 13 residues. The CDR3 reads CASSLPGVNEQFF. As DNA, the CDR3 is TGTGCCAGCAGCTTACCTGGGGTGAATGAGCAGTTCTTC.

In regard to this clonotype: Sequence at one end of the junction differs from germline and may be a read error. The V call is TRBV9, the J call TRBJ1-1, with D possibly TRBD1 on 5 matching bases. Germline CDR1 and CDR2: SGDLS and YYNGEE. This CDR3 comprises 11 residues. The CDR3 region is CASSVGTREDF. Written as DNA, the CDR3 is TGTGCCAGCAGCGTAGGCACCAGGGAGGATTTT.

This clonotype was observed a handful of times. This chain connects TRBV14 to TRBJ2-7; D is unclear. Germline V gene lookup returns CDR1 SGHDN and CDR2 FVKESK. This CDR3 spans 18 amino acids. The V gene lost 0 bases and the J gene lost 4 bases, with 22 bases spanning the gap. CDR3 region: CASSQDVGTNWFRYEQYF. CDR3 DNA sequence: TGTGCCAGCAGCCAAGATGTTGGTACGAACTGGTTTAGGTACGAGCAGTACTTC.

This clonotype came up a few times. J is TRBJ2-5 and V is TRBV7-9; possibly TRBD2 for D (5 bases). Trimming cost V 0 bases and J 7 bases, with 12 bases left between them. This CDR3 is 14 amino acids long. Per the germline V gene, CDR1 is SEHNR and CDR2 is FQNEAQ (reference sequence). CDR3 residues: CASSLALREGTQYF. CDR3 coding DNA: TGTGCCAGCAGCTTAGCCCTTCGGGAAGGGACCCAGTACTTC. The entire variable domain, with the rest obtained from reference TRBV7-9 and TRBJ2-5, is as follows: DTGVSQNPRHKITKRGQNVTFRCDPISEHNRLYWYRQTLGQGPEFLTYFQNEAQLEKSRLLSDRFSAERPKGSFSTLEIQRTEQGDSAMYLCASSLALREGTQYFGPGTRLLVL.

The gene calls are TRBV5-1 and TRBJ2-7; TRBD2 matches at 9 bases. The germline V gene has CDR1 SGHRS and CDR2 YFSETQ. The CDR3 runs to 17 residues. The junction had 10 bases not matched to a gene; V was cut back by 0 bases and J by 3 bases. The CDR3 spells CASSLGLAGYASYEQYF. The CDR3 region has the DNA TGCGCCAGCAGCTTGGGCCTAGCGGGGTACGCTAGCTACGAGCAGTACTTC.

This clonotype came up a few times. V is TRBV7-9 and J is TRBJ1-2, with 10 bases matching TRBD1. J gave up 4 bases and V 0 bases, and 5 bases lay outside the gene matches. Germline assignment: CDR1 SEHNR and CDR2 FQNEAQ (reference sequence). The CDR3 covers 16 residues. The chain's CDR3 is CASSLASDRGAYGYTF. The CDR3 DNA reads TGTGCCAGCAGCTTAGCGTCGGACAGGGGGGCCTATGGCTACACCTTC.

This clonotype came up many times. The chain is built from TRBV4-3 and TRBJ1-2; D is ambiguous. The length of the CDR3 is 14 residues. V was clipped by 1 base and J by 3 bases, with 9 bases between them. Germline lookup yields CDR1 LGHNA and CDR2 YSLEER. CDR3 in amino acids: CASSQGAADYGYTF. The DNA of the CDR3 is TGCGCCAGCAGCCAAGGGGCGGCCGACTATGGCTACACCTTC.

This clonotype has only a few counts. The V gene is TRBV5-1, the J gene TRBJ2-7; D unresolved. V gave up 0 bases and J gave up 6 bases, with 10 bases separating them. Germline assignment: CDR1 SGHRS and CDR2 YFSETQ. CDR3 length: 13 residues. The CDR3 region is CASSLDSSGEQYF. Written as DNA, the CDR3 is TGCGCCAGCAGCTTGGACAGTTCCGGCGAGCAGTACTTC.

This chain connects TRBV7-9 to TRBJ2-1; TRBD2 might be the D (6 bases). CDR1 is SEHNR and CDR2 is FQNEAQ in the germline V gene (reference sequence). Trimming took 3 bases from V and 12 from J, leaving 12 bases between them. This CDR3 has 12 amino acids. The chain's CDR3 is CASSFLEGWQFF. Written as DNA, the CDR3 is TGTGCCAGCAGCTTCCTGGAGGGTTGGCAGTTCTTC.

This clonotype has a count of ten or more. The CDR3 nucleotides read TGTGCCAGCAGCCAAGGAGGGCAGATAGGCAATGAGCAGTTCTTC. The encoded protein is CASSQGGQIGNEQFF. The genes are TRBV4-2 and TRBJ2-1; weak D call: TRBD2 (5 bases). Germline CDR1 LGHNA, CDR2 YNFKEQ. CDR3 size: 15 residues. The V and J ends lost 1 base and 6 bases respectively, with 13 bases between them.

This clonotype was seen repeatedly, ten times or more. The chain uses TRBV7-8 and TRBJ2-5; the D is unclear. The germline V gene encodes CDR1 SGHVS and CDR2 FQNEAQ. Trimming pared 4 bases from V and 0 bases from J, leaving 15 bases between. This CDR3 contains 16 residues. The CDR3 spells CASSSGSLQYQETQYF. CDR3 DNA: TGTGCCAGCAGCTCCGGCTCACTTCAGTACCAAGAGACCCAGTACTTC.

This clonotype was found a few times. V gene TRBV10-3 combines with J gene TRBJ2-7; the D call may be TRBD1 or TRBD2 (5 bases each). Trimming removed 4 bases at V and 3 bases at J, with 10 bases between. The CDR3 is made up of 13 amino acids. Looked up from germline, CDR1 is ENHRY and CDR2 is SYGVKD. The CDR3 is CAISVGTNYEQYF. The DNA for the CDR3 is TGTGCCATCAGTGTAGGGACGAACTACGAGCAGTACTTC.

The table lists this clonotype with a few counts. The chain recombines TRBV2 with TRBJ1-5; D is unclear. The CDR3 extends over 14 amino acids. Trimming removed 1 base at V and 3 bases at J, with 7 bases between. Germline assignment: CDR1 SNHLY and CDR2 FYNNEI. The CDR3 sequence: CASSEVQANQPQHF. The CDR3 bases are TGTGCCAGCAGTGAAGTTCAGGCCAATCAGCCCCAGCATTTT.

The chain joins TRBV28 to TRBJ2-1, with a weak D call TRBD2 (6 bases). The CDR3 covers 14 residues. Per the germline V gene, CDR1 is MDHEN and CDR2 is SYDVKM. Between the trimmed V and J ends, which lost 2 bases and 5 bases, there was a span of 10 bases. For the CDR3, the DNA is TGTGCCAGCAGTTTAAACGGGAGAAACAATGAGCAGTTCTTC. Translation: CASSLNGRNNEQFF.

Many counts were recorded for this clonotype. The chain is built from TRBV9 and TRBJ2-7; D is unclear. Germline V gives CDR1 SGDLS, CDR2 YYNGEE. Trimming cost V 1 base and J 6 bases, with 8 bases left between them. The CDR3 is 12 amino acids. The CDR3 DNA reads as TGTGCCAGCAGCGTAAGGGTAGGCGAGCAGTACTTC. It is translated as CASSVRVGEQYF. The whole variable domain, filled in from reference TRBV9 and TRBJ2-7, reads DSGVTQTPKHLITATGQRVTLRCSPRSGDLSVYWYQQSLDQGLQFLIQYYNGEERAKGNILERFSAQQFPDLHSELNLSSLELGDSALYFCASSVRVGEQYFGPGTRLTVT.

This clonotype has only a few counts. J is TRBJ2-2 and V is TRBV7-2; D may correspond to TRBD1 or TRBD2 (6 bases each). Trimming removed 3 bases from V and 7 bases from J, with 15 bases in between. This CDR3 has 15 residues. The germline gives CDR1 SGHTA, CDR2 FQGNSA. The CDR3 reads CASSFGGGSIGELFF. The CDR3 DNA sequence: TGTGCCAGCAGCTTCGGGGGCGGTAGTATCGGGGAGCTGTTTTTT.

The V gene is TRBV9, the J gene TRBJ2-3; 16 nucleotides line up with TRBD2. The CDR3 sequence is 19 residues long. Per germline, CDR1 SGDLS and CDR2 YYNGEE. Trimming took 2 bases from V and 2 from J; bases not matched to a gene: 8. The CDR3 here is CASSVAGTSGGVITDTQYF. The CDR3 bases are TGTGCCAGCAGCGTCGCCGGGACTAGCGGGGGGGTTATCACAGATACGCAGTATTTT.